These 19 T cell receptor beta chains were sequenced from one sample in a study of T cells in tumors and immune-related adverse events. Assay: immunoSEQ multiplex PCR; the TCRdb copy retains only in-frame clones and omits some. Of 9,000 to 13,000 clones listed, roughly 90% are singletons. The sequencing here drew on lymph node tissue, taken from a patient treated with anti-PD-1 therapy. These receptors originate from a female donor with metastatic renal cell carcinoma.

This chain links TRBV5-1 with TRBJ1-1; possibly TRBD1 for D (5 bases). This CDR3 has 14 residues. Between the trimmed V and J ends, which lost 3 bases and 0 bases, there was a span of 9 bases. CDR1 and CDR2 (germline): SGHRS, YFSETQ. This CDR3 is CASSSTGVNTEAFF. In nucleotides, the CDR3 is TGCGCCAGCAGCTCTACGGGGGTGAACACTGAAGCTTTCTTT.

V gene TRBV30 combines with J gene TRBJ2-7; no reliable D call. This CDR3 comprises 12 residues. From germline, CDR1 is GTSNPN and CDR2 SVGIG (reference sequence). V lost 2 bases, J lost 4 bases, and 9 bases lay in between. DNA of the CDR3: TGTGCCTGGAGTCTAATCTCATACGAGCAGTACTTC. It translates to CAWSLISYEQYF.

This chain links TRBV11-2 with TRBJ1-2; D not resolved. CDR1 and CDR2 (germline): SGHAT, FQNNGV. V lost 4 bases and J 8 bases, leaving 11 bases between the germline ends. The CDR3 consists of 12 residues. CDR3 nucleotides: TGTGCCAGCAGCTCCCTCGGAGACGGCTACACCTTC. Its protein product is CASSSLGDGYTF. The entire variable domain, with the rest obtained from reference TRBV11-2 and TRBJ1-2, is as follows: EAGVAQSPRYKIIEKRQSVAFWCNPISGHATLYWYQQILGQGPKLLIQFQNNGVVDDSQLPKDRFSAERLKGVDSTLKIQPAKLEDSAVYLCASSSLGDGYTFGSGTRLTVV.

The genes are TRBV27 and TRBJ2-1; TRBD1 matches 9 bases. The V and J ends lost 1 base and 3 bases, in that order; junction bases with no gene match: 4. The CDR3 consists of 16 residues. Germline V gene sequence: CDR1 MNHEY, CDR2 SMNVEV (reference sequence). In DNA, the CDR3 is TGTGCCAGCAGTTTATTGGTGACAGGGGGCTACAATGAGCAGTTCTTC. Protein: CASSLLVTGGYNEQFF.

This chain joins TRBV4-3 and TRBJ2-2, with D possibly matching TRBD2 (6 bases). The germline gives CDR1 LGHNA, CDR2 YSLEER. The V gene lost 6 bases and the J gene lost 0 bases, with 11 bases spanning the gap. This CDR3 region has 15 residues. This CDR3 is CASRGAGTNTGELFF. CDR3 nucleotides: TGCGCCAGCAGGGGTGCGGGGACGAACACCGGGGAGCTGTTTTTT.

The chain links TRBV10-3 to TRBJ1-1, with D possibly being TRBD1 (6 bases). This CDR3 has 13 residues. Germline loops: CDR1 ENHRY, CDR2 SYGVKD. With 5 bases removed from V and 1 base from J, the gap between germline ends came to 8 bases. The CDR3 DNA reads TGTGCCATCAGTCTAGGGGGGAACACTGAAGCTTTCTTT. Translation gives CAISLGGNTEAFF.

This chain links TRBV7-9 with TRBJ2-5, with no clear D. The CDR3 length is 14 residues. The germline CDR1 and CDR2 sequences are SEHNR and FQNEAQ (reference sequence). The V end was cut by 3 bases, the J end by 5 bases, with 13 bases between. The CDR3 DNA reads as TGTGCCAGCAGCTTGGCGCTGAAGTTGGAGACCCAGTACTTC. It yields the protein CASSLALKLETQYF.

The chain carries TRBV5-1 and TRBJ2-7, with D perhaps TRBD2 (5 bases). V lost 4 bases, J lost 7 bases, and 12 bases lay in between. Germline V gives CDR1 SGHRS, CDR2 YFSETQ. There are 12 residues in the CDR3. The DNA of the CDR3 is TGCGCCAGCAGCCTCACCGAGGGTGAGCAGTACTTC. This sequence encodes CASSLTEGEQYF.

This clone appeared once. The V call is TRBV2, the J call TRBJ1-3; 7 bases line up with TRBD1. The length of the CDR3 is 13 residues. Losses at the gene ends were 6 bases for V and 4 bases for J; bases not matched to a gene: 3. Germline V CDR1 and CDR2: SNHLY, FYNNEI. The CDR3 DNA reads as TGTGCCAGCAGACAGGGGATGGGAAACACCATATATTTT. Protein: CASRQGMGNTIYF.

The chain carries TRBV4-3 and TRBJ2-3, with D perhaps matching TRBD2 (5 bases). Per the germline V gene, CDR1 is LGHNA and CDR2 is YSLEER. The V end lost 0 bases, the J end lost 5 bases, and 9 bases lay between the germline ends. The CDR3 covers 14 residues. The CDR3 bases are TGCGCCAGCAGCCAAGAAGTTCGGGGAGATACGCAGTATTTT. This translates into CASSQEVRGDTQYF.

The V gene is TRBV5-1, the J gene TRBJ2-7, with 9 bases identical to TRBD1. Trimming took 6 bases from V and 2 from J; bases not matched to a gene: 12. The CDR3 is 16 residues long. The germline gives CDR1 SGHRS, CDR2 YFSETQ. The CDR3 sequence is CASTRRAGQGTYEQYF. The CDR3 DNA follows: TGCGCCAGCACCAGGCGGGCGGGACAGGGAACCTACGAGCAGTACTTC.

V and J are TRBV6-4 and TRBJ2-3, with no clear D. Trimming pared 1 base from V and 8 bases from J, leaving 13 bases between. The CDR3 runs to 14 residues. Germline loops: CDR1 MRHNA, CDR2 SNTAGT. Written as DNA, the CDR3 is TGTGCCAGCAGTGACTTCCCACGCGTTGGTACGCAGTATTTT. Its translation: CASSDFPRVGTQYF.

This rearrangement joins TRBV30 to TRBJ1-1; D perhaps matches TRBD1 (6 bases). V dropped 3 bases and J dropped 2 bases, with 16 bases sitting between them. Germline CDR1 is GTSNPN and CDR2 is SVGIG (reference sequence). The CDR3 runs 15 residues. CDR3 protein: CAWRGDPGGNTEAFF. The CDR3 DNA reads as TGTGCCTGGAGAGGGGATCCCGGGGGCAACACTGAAGCTTTCTTT.

This rearrangement joins TRBV5-1 to TRBJ1-2; D not resolved. The CDR3 is 12 amino acids. Trimming left V 0 bases short and J 5 bases short, with 5 bases between. Germline V lookup: CDR1 SGHRS, CDR2 YFSETQ. The CDR3 coding sequence is TGCGCCAGCAGCTTGGATAGGTATGGCTACACCTTC. Protein: CASSLDRYGYTF. Supplemented by reference TRBV5-1 and TRBJ1-2, the full variable domain reads KAGVTQTPRYLIKTRGQQVTLSCSPISGHRSVSWYQQTPGQGLQFLFEYFSETQRNKGNFPGRFSGRQFSNSRSEMNVSTLELGDSALYLCASSLDRYGYTFGSGTRLTVV.

The chain uses TRBV10-1 and TRBJ2-2; D not certain. The germline V and J ends were trimmed by 2 bases and 4 bases, with 2 bases remaining between them. The CDR3 consists of 12 residues. CDR1 and CDR2 from the germline V gene are WNHNN and SYGVQD (reference sequence). For the CDR3, the DNA is TGCGCCAGCAGTGAGGTCACCGGGGAGCTGTTTTTT. Protein: CASSEVTGELFF.

This chain joins TRBV23-1 and TRBJ2-7, with D unresolved. TRBV23-1 is recorded as an ORF, its role being uncertain. This CDR3 has 16 amino acids. Deletions cut 2 bases from V and 2 bases from J, with 16 bases between. CDR3 nucleotide sequence: TGCGCCAGCAGTCAAATTTACTTAGGGCGTCCCTACGAGCAGTACTTC. This codes for CASSQIYLGRPYEQYF.

V is TRBV7-8 and J is TRBJ1-1; 11 bases agree with TRBD1. The CDR3 spans 16 residues. J lost 2 bases, V lost 5 bases, and 7 bases had no gene match. The germline V gene has CDR1 SGHVS and CDR2 FQNEAQ. The CDR3 protein is CASSARDRGSNTEAFF. The CDR3, as DNA: TGTGCCAGCAGCGCCCGGGACAGGGGGAGCAACACTGAAGCTTTCTTT.

The V and J genes are TRBV13 and TRBJ2-1; 7 nucleotides line up with TRBD2. Unmatched junction bases numbered 4, after V lost 0 bases and J lost 2 bases. CDR3 length equals 16 residues. In germline, CDR1 is PRHDT, CDR2 FYEKMQ (reference sequence). The DNA for the CDR3 is TGTGCCAGCAGCTTAGGCGCGACTAGCACCTACAATGAGCAGTTCTTC. Translation: CASSLGATSTYNEQFF.

The chain combines TRBV6-1 with TRBJ1-5; D not certain. The CDR3 runs to 13 residues. Germline V gene data show CDR1 as MNHNS and CDR2 as SASEGT. Trimming removed 2 bases at V and 6 bases at J, with 8 bases between. The CDR3 region is CASSEIQIQPQHF. The DNA for the CDR3 is TGTGCCAGCAGTGAAATACAGATTCAGCCCCAGCATTTT.